This TCR beta chain was profiled in a study of blood T cells in healthy people across ages. CDR1 is MDHEN and CDR2 is SYDVKM in the germline V gene. V was clipped by 2 bases and J by 5 bases, with 12 bases between them. CDR3 size: 14 residues. Every donor contributed around 10 milliliters of peripheral blood by blood draw. Through a sample-barcoded 5' primer and a J-beta primer mix, a second PCR was run for about 7 to 12 cycles. Every individual sample yielded 2.5 million or more paired-end reads (each containing CDR3). TCRdb re-called the 5' RACE reads with MiXCR, one entry per CDR3 protein. The repertoire includes over a million distinct CDR3 sequences, approximately 43% of them detected once, and more than 4% sits in the top ten.

The clonotype was recovered from a woman aged 18-29 years in good health. The rearrangement joins TRBV28 to TRBJ1-2; no definite D call. The sequenced sample consisted of blood. The CDR3 loop reads CASSLTMGSYGYTF. CDR3 coding DNA: TGTGCCAGCAGTTTAACGATGGGATCGTATGGCTACACCTTC.